This T cell receptor beta chain is drawn from a study of vaccination effects on CD4 cells after COVID-19. Study overall: Three convalescent patients gave samples early and late after vaccination.

Subsequent to a culture period of approximately 11 days, CD4+ T cells were isolated. Sometime from March through December 2020, the person acquired a SARS-CoV-2 infection that PCR confirmed. Two-dose BNT162b2 or mRNA-1273 vaccination was given to participants. This table comes from immunoSEQ multiplex PCR, and its TCRdb copy is limited to in-frame clones, with some not included. Altogether fewer than 55,000 clones are present, around 80% being singletons, with the ten largest covering about 3.8%. This clone has just a few counts. Its specificity is not known. This TCR was sampled from a human donor who had a prior SARS-CoV-2 infection. This specimen consisted of CD4+ T cells from PBMCs cultured without peptide, obtained after COVID-19 vaccination.

The CDR3 DNA reads as TGTGCCAGCAGCAGGAGTGGGGGAACCGATAATTCACCCCTCCACTTT. Translation gives CASSRSGGTDNSPLHF. The chain is built from TRBV5-4 and TRBJ1-6; possible D gene TRBD1, 5 bases. Deletions cut 4 bases from V and 5 bases from J, with 16 bases between. CDR3 length: 16 residues. Germline V gene data show CDR1 as SGHNT and CDR2 as YYREEE (reference sequence).